The sequence of this TCR beta chain was determined in a study of cytomegalovirus exposure and HLA in healthy donors. Germline V CDR1 and CDR2: MDHEN, SYDVKM. CDR3 size: 11 residues. Trimming stripped 5 bases from V and 7 bases from J, with 8 bases between. 60 Vbeta and 13 Jbeta primers were used in PCR. Sequenced by immunoSEQ multiplex PCR; TCRdb stores in-frame clones only, minus some. The data show approximately 120,000 clones, about 71% seen once. To note about this clone: This specimen includes other DNA sequences encoding the same CDR3.

The sequencing sample was made of PBMCs. This sequence was found in a woman between 45 and 60 years old in good health and CMV-seronegative. The chain uses TRBV28 and TRBJ1-1, with D perhaps matching TRBD1 (6 bases). The CDR3 sequence is CASSLQGEAFF. The CDR3 DNA reads TGTGCCAGCAGTCTACAGGGTGAAGCTTTCTTT.